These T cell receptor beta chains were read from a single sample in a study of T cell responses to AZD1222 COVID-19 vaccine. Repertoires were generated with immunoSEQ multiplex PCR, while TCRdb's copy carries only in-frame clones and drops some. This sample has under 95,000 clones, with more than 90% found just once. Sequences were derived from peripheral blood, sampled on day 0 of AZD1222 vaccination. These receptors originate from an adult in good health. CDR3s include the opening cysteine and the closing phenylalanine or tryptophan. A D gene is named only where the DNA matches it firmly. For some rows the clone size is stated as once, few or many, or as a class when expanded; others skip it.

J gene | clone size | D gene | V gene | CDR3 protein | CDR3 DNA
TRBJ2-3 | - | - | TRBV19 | CASSMSGTDTQYF | TGTGCCAGTAGTATGTCAGGGACAGATACGCAGTATTTT
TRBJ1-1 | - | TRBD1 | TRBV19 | CASRGDRVTTEAFF | TGTGCCAGTAGGGGGGACAGGGTTACCACTGAAGCTTTCTTT
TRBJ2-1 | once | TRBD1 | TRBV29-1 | CSVVSQGNEQFF | TGCAGCGTTGTCTCACAGGGGAATGAGCAGTTCTTC
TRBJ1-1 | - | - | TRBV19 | CASIGGPSEAFF | TGTGCCAGTATCGGGGGACCATCTGAAGCTTTCTTT
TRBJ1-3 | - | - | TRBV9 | CASSEGGHSSGNTIYF | TGTGCCAGCAGCGAGGGGGGGCACAGCTCTGGAAACACCATATATTTT
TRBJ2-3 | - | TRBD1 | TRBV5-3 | CARSFRDRVADTQYF | TGTGCCAGAAGCTTCCGGGACAGGGTAGCAGATACGCAGTATTTT
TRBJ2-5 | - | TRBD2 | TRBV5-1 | CASSRTSGRKETQYF | TGCGCCAGCAGTAGGACTAGCGGGAGGAAAGAGACCCAGTACTTC
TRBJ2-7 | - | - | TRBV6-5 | CASSPRQAIYEQYF | TGTGCCAGCAGTCCGCGACAGGCTATCTACGAGCAGTACTTC
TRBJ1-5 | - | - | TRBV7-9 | CASSDTGSNQPQHF | TGTGCCAGCAGCGATACAGGGAGCAATCAGCCCCAGCATTTT
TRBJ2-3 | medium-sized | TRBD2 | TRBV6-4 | CASSETSGGTDTQYF | TGTGCCAGCAGTGAGACTAGCGGGGGCACAGATACGCAGTATTTT
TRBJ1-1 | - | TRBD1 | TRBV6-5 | CASSVTGTIEAFF | TGTGCCAGCAGCGTGACAGGGACGATTGAAGCTTTCTTT
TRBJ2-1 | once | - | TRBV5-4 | CASSLGVSSYNEQFF | TGTGCCAGCAGCTTAGGCGTTAGCTCCTACAATGAGCAGTTCTTC
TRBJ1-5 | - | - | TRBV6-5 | CASEAGEDQPQHF | TGTGCCAGCGAGGCAGGGGAAGATCAGCCCCAGCATTTT
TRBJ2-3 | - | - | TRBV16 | CASSQSGNPTDTQYF | TGTGCCAGCAGCCAATCGGGCAACCCCACAGATACGCAGTATTTT
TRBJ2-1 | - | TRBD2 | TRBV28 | CASSPGTSEYNEQFF | TGTGCCAGCAGTCCCGGGACTAGCGAATACAATGAGCAGTTCTTC
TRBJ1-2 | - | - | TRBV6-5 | CASRADANYGYTF | TGTGCCAGCAGAGCGGACGCAAACTATGGCTACACCTTC
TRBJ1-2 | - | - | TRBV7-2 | CASSLKGNYGYTF | TGTGCCAGCAGCTTAAAGGGGAACTATGGCTACACCTTC
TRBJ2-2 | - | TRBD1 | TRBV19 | CASSSSGTGIRELFF | TGTGCCAGTAGTAGCTCCGGGACAGGGATTCGTGAGCTGTTTTTT
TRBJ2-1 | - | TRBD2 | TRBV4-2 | CASSQGPAGEYNEQFF | TGTGCCAGCAGCCAAGGGCCAGCGGGGGAATACAATGAGCAGTTCTTC
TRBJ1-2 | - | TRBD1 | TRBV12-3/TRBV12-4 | CASSGTVPYGYTF | TGTGCCAGCAGTGGGACAGTACCCTATGGCTACACCTTC
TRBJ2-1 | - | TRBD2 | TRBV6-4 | CASSERGLAGVREQFF | TGTGCCAGCAGTGAGAGGGGACTAGCGGGAGTACGGGAGCAGTTCTTC
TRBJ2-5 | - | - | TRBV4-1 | CASSPLGSDRGETQYF | TGCGCCAGCAGCCCCTTGGGCAGCGACAGAGGGGAGACCCAGTACTTC
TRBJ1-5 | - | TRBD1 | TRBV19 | CASTIQDRDDQPQHF | TGTGCCAGTACCATCCAGGACAGGGACGACCAGCCCCAGCATTTT
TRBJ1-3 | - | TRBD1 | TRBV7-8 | CASSLARRDSRSGNTIYF | TGTGCCAGCAGCTTAGCTCGTAGGGACAGCCGCTCTGGAAACACCATATATTTT
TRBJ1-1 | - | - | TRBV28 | CASSLSVGGSTEAFF | TGTGCCAGCAGTTTGTCTGTCGGGGGTTCCACTGAAGCTTTCTTT
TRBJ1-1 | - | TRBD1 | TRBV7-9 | CASSSPGQGDPEAFF | TGTGCCAGCAGCTCACCGGGACAGGGAGACCCTGAAGCTTTCTTT
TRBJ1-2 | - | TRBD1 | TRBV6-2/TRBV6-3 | CASSRDRGSMRYTF | TGTGCCAGCAGTCGGGACAGGGGTTCCATGCGCTACACCTTC
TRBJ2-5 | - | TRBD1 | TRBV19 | CASTGTGGQETQYF | TGTGCCAGCACCGGGACAGGGGGCCAAGAGACCCAGTACTTC
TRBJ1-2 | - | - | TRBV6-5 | CASRKSTGHLGGYTF | TGTGCCAGCAGAAAGTCAACAGGGCACCTTGGTGGCTACACCTTC
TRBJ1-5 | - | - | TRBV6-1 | CASSEAEGVGNQPQHF | TGTGCCAGCAGTGAAGCTGAAGGGGTTGGAAATCAGCCCCAGCATTTT